This TCR beta chain was sequenced in a study of neurological immune-mediated disorders. The study, taken as a whole, reports: Expansion of TCR clones was greatest in HTLV-1-associated myelopathy and smallest in multiple sclerosis, where it fell below that of healthy controls. Phylogenetic grouping assigned the repertoires of 18 of 34 multiple sclerosis patients to a single related-CDR3 cluster, which may represent a signature.

The cDNA was synthesized by means of template-switch 5'RACE, which was carried out with 10-nucleotide random UMIs. The authors obtained over 180 million TCR-beta sequences from 15-18 subjects per sequencing run. TCRdb reprocessed the 5' RACE reads with MiXCR, giving one entry per CDR3 protein. The sample lists about 95,000 distinct CDR3 sequences, roughly 3.5% occurring once. The CDR3 spans 12 residues. Trimming took off 0 bases at V and 6 bases at J, with 9 bases between the two ends. Germline values: CDR1 DFQATT, CDR2 SNEGSKA (reference sequence). This clonotype was observed at least ten times. The antigen remains unidentified.

The J gene is TRBJ2-7, the V gene TRBV20-1; D remains unclear. Sequencing was carried out using PBMCs. The clonotype originates from a young woman with multiple sclerosis. CDR3 region: CSARDLGFEQYF. The CDR3 DNA sequence: TGCAGTGCTAGAGATTTAGGGTTCGAGCAGTACTTC.